This T cell receptor beta chain was identified during a study of blood T cell repertoires in COVID-19 (dated by TCRdb to about 2020). With respect to the entire study: Collaborator samples came from the United States, Italy and Spain and covered acute and convalescent phases of COVID-19. The dataset comprised deeply sampled blood TCRbeta repertoires from subjects exposed to, actively infected with, or recovered from COVID-19. The samples were drawn from the first 160 participants of the ongoing ImmuneRACE study and from 950 to 1,500 subjects provided by 6 global collaborators. A de-identified subject ID, COVID-19 status, age in years and sex were almost always included in the sample metadata. HLA class I and class II types, where available, came from metadata supplied by the sample provider rather than from assay-based typing. The prospective study material was composed of cDNA or gDNA derived from T cells, B-cell-depleted T cells, or PBMCs. The repertoires were made available in a free public database intended to serve as a resource for research on the immune response to SARS-CoV-2. Results the study describes overall, beyond this receptor: The quantity of clinical and demographic metadata differed by source and by participant and was supplied without curation.

Clipping removes 7 bases from V and 7 bases from J, with 4 as the unmatched junction base count. CDR3 length: 12 amino acids, cysteine to phenylalanine. Only the CDR3 portion is preserved as DNA: 36 bases, with reading frame beginning at the first base. The CDR1 and CDR2 encoded by the germline V gene (reference sequence) are GTSNPN and SVGIG. TCRbeta CDR3 regions were amplified from genomic DNA by means of the immunoSEQ Assay, a bias-controlled multiplex PCR. As for how the authors treated the data: The number of nucleated cells in each sample was estimated by amplification of reference gene primers within the assay. To quantify the absolute abundance of each unique TCRbeta CDR3 rearrangement, sequence reads were collapsed and filtered. For each sample, productive Simpson clonality was calculated by taking the square root of Simpson's diversity index across productive rearrangements. Drawn from immuneACCESS, this table holds only the in-frame rearrangements with V and J called that TCRdb kept. Clones are partly lost; checked studies trace under half to an unresolved V gene and leave the rest unexplained. From that table come the V and J calls and clone size; the DNA was used to work out D and trimming. This sample has 200,000 to 250,000 clones in its table, and around 90% of those were observed once. The ten largest clones capture 0.82% of the sample.

In Seattle, one collaborating source enrolled patients while the infection was active and tracked those patients longitudinally over the course of disease. Whole blood was collected in K2EDTA tubes by collaborating institutions according to the institutions' own protocols. Collaborator samples were shipped for TCRbeta analysis as frozen whole blood, isolated PBMCs, or DNA extracted from either sample type. Of note for this clone: The specificity of this receptor is unknown. Per-nucleotide qualities are absent, and no much larger clonotype sits a single base away.

This TCR came from a man aged 55 to 70 with COVID-19, enrolled during active disease. What was sequenced was peripheral blood. The chain is encoded by TRBV30 joined to TRBJ1-3; the central 10 bases match TRBD1. The DNA sequence is TGTGCCTCAGGGACAGGGGTTAACACCATATATTTT. This yields the protein CASGTGVNTIYF.